This T cell receptor (beta chain) was identified during a study of blood T cell repertoires in COVID-19. Across the whole study: From the United States, Italy and Spain came samples of acute and convalescent COVID-19. PBMCs, B-cell-depleted T cells, or T cells were the source of the cDNA or gDNA that made up the material.

Original processing methods: Estimates of nucleated cell counts were drawn from the amplification of reference gene primers. The protocol was immunoSEQ multiplex PCR, while the TCRdb copy is restricted to in-frame clones and leaves out a portion. V, J and clone size are those of that table, while D and trimming were read from the DNA. The repertoire includes 300,000 to 350,000 clones, around 91% of them detected once, and under 1.1% sits in the top ten. V was clipped by 4 bases and J by 3 bases, with 13 bases between them. CDR1 and CDR2 (germline): MNHEY, SMNVEV (reference sequence). The CDR3 is 16 residues long. Those enrolled in Seattle joined during active infection and were followed longitudinally afterward.

Sequenced sample: peripheral blood. The chain couples TRBV27 to TRBJ1-6; D remains unclear. The source is a woman in her thirties or forties with COVID-19, enrolled during active disease. The CDR3 reads CASSSQVPRYNSPLHF. The DNA for the CDR3 is TGTGCCAGCAGTTCCCAGGTCCCACGCTATAATTCACCCCTCCACTTT.